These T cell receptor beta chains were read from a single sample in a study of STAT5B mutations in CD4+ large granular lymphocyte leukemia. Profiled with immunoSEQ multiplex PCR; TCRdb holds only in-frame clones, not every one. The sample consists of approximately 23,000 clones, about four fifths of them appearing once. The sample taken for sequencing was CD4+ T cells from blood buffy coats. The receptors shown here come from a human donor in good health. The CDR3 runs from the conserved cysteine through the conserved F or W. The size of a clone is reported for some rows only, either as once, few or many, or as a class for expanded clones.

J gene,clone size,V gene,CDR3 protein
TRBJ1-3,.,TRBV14,CASSPRQGNTIYF
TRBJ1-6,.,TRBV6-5,CASSWKGAGNSPLHF
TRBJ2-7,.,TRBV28,CASSGTSGRISGSYEQYF
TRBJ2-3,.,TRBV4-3,CASSQVGSGSETQYF
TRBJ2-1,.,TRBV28,CATKQPSFGSYNEQFF
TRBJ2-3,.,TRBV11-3,CASSLAGRDTQYF
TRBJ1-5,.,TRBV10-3,CAIRADINQPQHF
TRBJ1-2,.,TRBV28,CASTLGTGLYGYTF
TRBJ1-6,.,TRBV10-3,CAISSSPGQNSPLHF
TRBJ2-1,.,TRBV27,CASSFMGQREQFF
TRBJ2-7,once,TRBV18,CASSKTGSPYEQYF
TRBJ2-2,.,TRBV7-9,CASSRTSGFANTGELFF
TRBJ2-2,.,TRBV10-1,CASSESRTSGVNTGELFF
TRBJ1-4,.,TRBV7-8,CASSLAQGLSREKLFF
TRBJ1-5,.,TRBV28,CASRQGGNNQPQHF
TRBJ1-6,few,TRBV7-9,CASSLKGPGRANSPLHF
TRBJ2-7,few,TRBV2,CASSGSTSGRIYEQYF
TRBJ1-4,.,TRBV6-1,CASKGGDEKLFF
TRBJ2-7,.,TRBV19,CASSIDRTGLEEQYF
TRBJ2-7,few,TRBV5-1,CASSFTDYEQYF
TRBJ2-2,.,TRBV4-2,CASSQDSSAANTGELFF
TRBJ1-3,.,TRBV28,CASNNHRVGGNTIYF
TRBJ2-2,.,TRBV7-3,CASSLVGGARTGELFF
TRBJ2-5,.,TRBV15,CATSSGGGGKETQYF
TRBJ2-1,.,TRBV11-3,CASSLTALAGVVNEQFF
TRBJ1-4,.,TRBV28,CAIEAGANEKLFF
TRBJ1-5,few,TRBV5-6,CASSLVGVNQPQHF
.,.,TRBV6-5,CASSYSGTAPYEQYF
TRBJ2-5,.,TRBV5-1,CASSLSASGGETQYF
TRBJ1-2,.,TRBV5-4,CASSSQGNYGYTF
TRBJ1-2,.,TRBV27,CASSLGGLPYGYTF
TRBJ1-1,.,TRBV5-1,CASSLEVVRQGTEAFF
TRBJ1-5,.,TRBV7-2,CASSLTGAGQPQHF
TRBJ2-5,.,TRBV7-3,CASSLTSYETQYF
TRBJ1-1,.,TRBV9,CASSAFPGGLGKTEAFF
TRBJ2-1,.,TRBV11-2,CASSLMLENSGQFF
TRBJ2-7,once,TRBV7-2,CASSLRTGGTYEQYF
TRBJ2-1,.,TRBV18,CASSPGTSIIDEQFF
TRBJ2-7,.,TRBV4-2,CASSQGHTSSYEQYF
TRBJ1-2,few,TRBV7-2,CASSLVGGYTF
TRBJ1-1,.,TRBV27,CATFRDRTNTEAFF
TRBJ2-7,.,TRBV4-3,CASSQQFYPGHDYEQYF
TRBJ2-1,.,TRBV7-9,CASSNSGPGASGSRNEQFF
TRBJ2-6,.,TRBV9,CASSVFGANVLTF
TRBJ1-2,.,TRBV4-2,CASSQGLANYGYTF
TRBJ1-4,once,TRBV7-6,CASSLDNALGGEKLFF
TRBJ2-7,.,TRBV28,CASSPTPFYEQYF
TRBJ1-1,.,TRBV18,CASSPWDRPTEAFF
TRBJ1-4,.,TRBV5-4,CASSLRAAGANEKLFF
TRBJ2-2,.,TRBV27,CASKGRGELFF
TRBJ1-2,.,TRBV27,CASSLLGVDGAGRGYTF
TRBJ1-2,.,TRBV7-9,CASSLARGGQWENYGYTF
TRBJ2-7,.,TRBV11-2,CASSRQGYEQYF